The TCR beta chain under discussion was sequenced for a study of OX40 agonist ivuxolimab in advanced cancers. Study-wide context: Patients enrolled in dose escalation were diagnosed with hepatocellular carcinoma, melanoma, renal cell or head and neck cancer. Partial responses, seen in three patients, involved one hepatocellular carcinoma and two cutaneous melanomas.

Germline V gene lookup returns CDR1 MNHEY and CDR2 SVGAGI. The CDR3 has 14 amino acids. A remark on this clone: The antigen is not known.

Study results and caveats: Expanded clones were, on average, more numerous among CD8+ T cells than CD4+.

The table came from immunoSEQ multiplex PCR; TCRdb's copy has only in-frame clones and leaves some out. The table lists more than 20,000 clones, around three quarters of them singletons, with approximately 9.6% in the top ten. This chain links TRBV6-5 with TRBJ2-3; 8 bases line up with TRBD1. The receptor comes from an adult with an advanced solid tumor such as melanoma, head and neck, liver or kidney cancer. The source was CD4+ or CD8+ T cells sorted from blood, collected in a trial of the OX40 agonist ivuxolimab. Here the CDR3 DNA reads TGTGCTTCGAGGAGGACAGGGAGCACAGATACGCAGTATTTT. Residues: CASRRTGSTDTQYF.